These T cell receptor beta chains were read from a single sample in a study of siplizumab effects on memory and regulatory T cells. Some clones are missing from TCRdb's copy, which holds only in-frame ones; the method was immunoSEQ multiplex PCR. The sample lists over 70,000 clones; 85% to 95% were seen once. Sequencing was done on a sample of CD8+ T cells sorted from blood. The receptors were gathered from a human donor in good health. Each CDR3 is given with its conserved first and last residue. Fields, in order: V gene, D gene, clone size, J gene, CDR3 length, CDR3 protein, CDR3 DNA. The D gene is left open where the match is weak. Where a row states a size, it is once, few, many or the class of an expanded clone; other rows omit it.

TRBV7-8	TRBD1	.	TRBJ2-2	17	CASSLALTTGDTGELFF	TGTGCCAGCAGCTTAGCCCTAACTACAGGGGACACCGGGGAGCTGTTTTTT
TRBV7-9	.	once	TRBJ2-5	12	CASSSNGLGQYF	TGTGCCAGCAGCTCGAATGGACTTGGGCAGTACTTC
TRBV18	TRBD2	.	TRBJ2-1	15	CASSPPLAGENEQFF	TGTGCCAGCTCACCACCGCTAGCGGGAGAAAATGAGCAGTTCTTC
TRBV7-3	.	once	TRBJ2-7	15	CASSDSGAPAYEQYF	TGTGCCAGCAGCGACTCTGGGGCACCTGCCTACGAGCAGTACTTC
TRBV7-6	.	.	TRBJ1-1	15	CASSLAMSGGTEAFF	TGTGCCAGCAGCTTAGCGATGTCGGGGGGCACTGAAGCTTTCTTT
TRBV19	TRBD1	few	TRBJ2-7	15	CASSTVDRGGYEQYF	TGTGCCAGTAGTACAGTAGACAGGGGAGGCTACGAGCAGTACTTC
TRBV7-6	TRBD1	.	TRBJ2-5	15	CASSLGQGAGETQYF	TGTGCCAGCAGCTTAGGACAGGGGGCGGGAGAGACCCAGTACTTC
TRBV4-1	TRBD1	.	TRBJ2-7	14	CASSQRTGDYEQYF	TGCGCCAGCAGCCAGCGGACAGGGGACTACGAGCAGTACTTC
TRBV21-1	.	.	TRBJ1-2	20	CASSKMADGVGGNEYYGYTF	TGTGCCAGCAGCAAAATGGCAGACGGCGTAGGGGGCAACGAATATTATGGCTACACCTTC
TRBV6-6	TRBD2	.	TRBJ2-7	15	CASSGPGRRTYEQYF	TGTGCCAGCAGTGGACCCGGGAGGCGTACCTACGAGCAGTACTTC
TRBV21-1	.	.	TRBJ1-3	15	CASSKNGTGFNTIYF	TGTGCCAGCAGCAAAAACGGGACAGGTTTCAACACCATATATTTT
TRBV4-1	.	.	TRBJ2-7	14	CASSQDLGNYEQYF	TGCGCCAGCAGCCAAGATCTGGGAAACTACGAGCAGTACTTC
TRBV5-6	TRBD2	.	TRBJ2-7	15	CASTVSGIPSYEQYF	TGTGCCAGCACCGTTAGCGGGATTCCCTCCTACGAGCAGTACTTC
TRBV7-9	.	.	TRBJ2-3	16	CASSPNIDRRSDTQYF	TGTGCCAGCAGCCCCAACATAGACAGGCGTTCAGATACGCAGTATTTT
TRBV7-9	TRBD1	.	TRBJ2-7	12	CASSRDSPEQYF	TGTGCCAGCAGCAGGGACAGTCCCGAGCAGTACTTC
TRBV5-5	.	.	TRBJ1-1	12	CASSFRQSEAFF	TGTGCCAGCAGCTTTCGACAGTCTGAAGCTTTCTTT
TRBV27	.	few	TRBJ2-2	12	CASSFLTGELFF	TGTGCCAGCAGTTTTCTTACCGGGGAGCTGTTTTTT
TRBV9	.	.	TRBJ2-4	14	CASSVAGAGNIQYF	TGTGCCAGCAGCGTAGCAGGGGCCGGGAACATTCAGTACTTC
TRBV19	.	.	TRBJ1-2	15	CASSMYLVGGYGYTF	TGTGCCAGTAGTATGTACCTGGTGGGGGGCTATGGCTACACCTTC
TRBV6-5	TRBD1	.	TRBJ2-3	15	CASSRDRGRADTQYF	TGTGCCAGCAGTCGCGACAGGGGGCGAGCAGATACGCAGTATTTT
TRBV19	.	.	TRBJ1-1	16	CASSTLRGEENTEAFF	TGTGCCAGTAGTACCCTGCGTGGGGAAGAGAACACTGAAGCTTTCTTT
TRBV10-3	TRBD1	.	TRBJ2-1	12	CAIGTGKPEQFF	TGTGCCATCGGGACAGGGAAGCCTGAGCAGTTCTTC
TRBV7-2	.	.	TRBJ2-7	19	CASSLVMRMEQGDSYEQYF	TGTGCCAGCAGCTTAGTTATGCGAATGGAGCAAGGAGATTCCTACGAGCAGTACTTC
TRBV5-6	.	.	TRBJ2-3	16	CASSLLVRQGGYTQYF	TGTGCCAGCAGCTTGCTTGTAAGACAGGGAGGATATACGCAGTATTTT
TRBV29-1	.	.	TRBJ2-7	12	CSVEGQSYEQYF	TGCAGCGTTGAAGGGCAGAGCTACGAGCAGTACTTC
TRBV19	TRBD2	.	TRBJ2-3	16	CASSIFNGEGPDTQYF	TGTGCCAGTAGTATATTTAATGGGGAGGGCCCAGATACGCAGTATTTT
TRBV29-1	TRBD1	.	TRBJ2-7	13	CSVRDSSSYEQYF	TGCAGCGTCAGGGACAGCTCCTCCTACGAGCAGTACTTC
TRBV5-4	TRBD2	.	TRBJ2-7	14	CASSFSGITYEQYF	TGTGCCAGCAGCTTTAGCGGGATTACCTACGAGCAGTACTTC
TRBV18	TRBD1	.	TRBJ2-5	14	CASSPEGQQETQYF	TGTGCCAGCTCACCAGAGGGACAGCAAGAGACCCAGTACTTC
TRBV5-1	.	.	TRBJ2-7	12	CASSSDAYEQYF	TGCGCCAGCAGCAGCGATGCATACGAGCAGTACTTC
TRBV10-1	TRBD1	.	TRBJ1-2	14	CASSESFEGQELKF	TGCGCCAGCAGTGAGTCGTTCGAAGGACAGGAGCTCAAGTTC
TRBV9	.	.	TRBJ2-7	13	CASSGNREYEQYF	TGTGCCAGCAGCGGAAACAGGGAATACGAGCAGTACTTC
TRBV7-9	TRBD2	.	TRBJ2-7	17	CASSLSLTGGDPYEQYF	TGTGCCAGCAGCTTATCTTTGACGGGGGGGGACCCCTACGAGCAGTACTTC
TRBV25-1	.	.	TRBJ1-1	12	CASKLGSTEAFF	TGTGCCAGCAAGTTGGGGTCTACTGAAGCTTTCTTT
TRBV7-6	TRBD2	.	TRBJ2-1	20	CASSLFGWVKAGGNRNEQFF	TGTGCCAGCAGCTTATTTGGTTGGGTCAAAGCGGGAGGGAATCGGAATGAGCAGTTCTTC